Shown below are 2 T cell receptor beta chains from a single sample sequenced in a study of T-cell reconstitution after alpha-beta-depleted transplantation in children. Unique molecular identifiers were used in preparing the TCRbeta library. TCRdb analysed the PCR reads with MiXCR anew, one entry per CDR3 protein. The data contain hundreds of thousands of distinct CDR3 sequences, about a sixth of them singletons. The sequenced sample was PBMCs, mostly from graft donor cells, obtained 360 days after TCRalphabeta/CD19-depleted stem cell transplant. The source of these receptors is a boy in the first two years of life who had a stem cell transplant for Wiskott-Aldrich syndrome, so the T cells may come from the graft donor.

V is TRBV11-2 and J is TRBJ2-7, with 11 bases identical to TRBD2. The V and J ends lost 3 bases and 1 base, in that order; junction bases with no gene match: 8. The CDR3 is 17 amino acids. Germline V lookup: CDR1 SGHAT, CDR2 FQNNGV. The CDR3 DNA sequence: TGTGCCAGCAGCTTTTCGGCTAGCGGGAGGAGGTCCTACGAGCAGTACTTC. Translated: CASSFSASGRRSYEQYF.

This clonotype was picked up a small number of times. J is TRBJ2-5 and V is TRBV6-5, with D perhaps TRBD1 (6 bases). CDR1 MNHEY and CDR2 SVGAGI come from the germline V gene. The CDR3 runs to 14 residues. Deletions cut 4 bases from V and 1 base from J, with 10 bases between. The CDR3 is CASSSQGFQETQYF. The CDR3 DNA follows: TGTGCCAGCAGTTCACAGGGCTTCCAAGAGACCCAGTACTTC.